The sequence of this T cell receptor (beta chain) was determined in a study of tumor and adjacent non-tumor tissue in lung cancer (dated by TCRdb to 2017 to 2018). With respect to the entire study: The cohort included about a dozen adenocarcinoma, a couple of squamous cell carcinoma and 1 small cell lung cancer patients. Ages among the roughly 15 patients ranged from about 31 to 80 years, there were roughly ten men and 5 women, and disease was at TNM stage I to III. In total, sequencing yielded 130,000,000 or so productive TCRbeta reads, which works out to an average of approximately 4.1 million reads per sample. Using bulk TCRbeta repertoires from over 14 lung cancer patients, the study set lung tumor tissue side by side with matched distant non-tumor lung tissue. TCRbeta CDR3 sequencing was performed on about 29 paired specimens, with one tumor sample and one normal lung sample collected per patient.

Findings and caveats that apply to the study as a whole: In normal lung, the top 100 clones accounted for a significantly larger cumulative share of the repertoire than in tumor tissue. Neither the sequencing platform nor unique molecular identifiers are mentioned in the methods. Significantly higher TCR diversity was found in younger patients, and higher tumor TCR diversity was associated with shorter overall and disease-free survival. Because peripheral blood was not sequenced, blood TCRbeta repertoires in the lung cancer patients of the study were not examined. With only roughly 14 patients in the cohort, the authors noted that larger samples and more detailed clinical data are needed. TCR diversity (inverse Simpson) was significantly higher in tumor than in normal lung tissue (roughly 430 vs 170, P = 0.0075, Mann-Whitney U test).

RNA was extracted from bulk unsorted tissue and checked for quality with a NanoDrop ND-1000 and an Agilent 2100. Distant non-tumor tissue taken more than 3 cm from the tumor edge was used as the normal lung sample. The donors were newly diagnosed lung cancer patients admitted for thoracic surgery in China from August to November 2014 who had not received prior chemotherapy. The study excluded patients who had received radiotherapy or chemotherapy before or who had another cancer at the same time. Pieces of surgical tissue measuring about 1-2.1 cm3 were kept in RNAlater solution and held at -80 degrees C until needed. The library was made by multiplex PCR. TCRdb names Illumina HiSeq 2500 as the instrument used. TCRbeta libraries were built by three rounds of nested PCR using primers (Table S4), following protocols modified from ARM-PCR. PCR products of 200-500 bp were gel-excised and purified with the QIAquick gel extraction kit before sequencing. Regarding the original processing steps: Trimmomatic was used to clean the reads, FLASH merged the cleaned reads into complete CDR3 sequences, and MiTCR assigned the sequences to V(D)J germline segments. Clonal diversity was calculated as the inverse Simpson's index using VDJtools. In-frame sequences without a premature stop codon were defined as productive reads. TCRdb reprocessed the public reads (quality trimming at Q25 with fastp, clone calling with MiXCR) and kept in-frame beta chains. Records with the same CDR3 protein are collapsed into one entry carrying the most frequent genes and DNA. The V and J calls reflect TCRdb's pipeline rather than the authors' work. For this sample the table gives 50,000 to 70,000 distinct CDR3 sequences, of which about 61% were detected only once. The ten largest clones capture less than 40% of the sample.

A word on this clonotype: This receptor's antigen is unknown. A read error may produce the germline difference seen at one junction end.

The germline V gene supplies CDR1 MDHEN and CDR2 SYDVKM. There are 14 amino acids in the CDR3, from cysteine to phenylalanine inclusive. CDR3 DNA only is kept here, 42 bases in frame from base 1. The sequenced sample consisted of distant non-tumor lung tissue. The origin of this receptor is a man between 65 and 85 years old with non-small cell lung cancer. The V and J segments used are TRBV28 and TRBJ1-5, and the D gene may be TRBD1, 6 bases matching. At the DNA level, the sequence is TGTGCCGGCAGTTGGAACTTCCGGGGGCAGCCCCAGCATTTC. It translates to CAGSWNFRGQPQHF.